The 4 T cell receptor beta chains below were found in one sample sequenced in a study of T cells in women clearing cervical HPV infection. Clones were sequenced by immunoSEQ multiplex PCR, and TCRdb holds only the in-frame ones, with some missing. The sample holds tens of thousands of clones. Sequencing was carried out using blood buffy coat. The receptors were gathered from a woman aged 18 to 75 with a cervical HPV16 infection that either progressed to CIN3+ or cleared (not recorded which).

A word on this clone: The CDR3 is cut off 3 residues early in the read; its end comes from the germline J gene. The same CDR3 is also encoded by other DNA sequences in this sample. V usage is TRBV18 and J usage is TRBJ1-2; 12 bases align to TRBD1. The ends lost 3 bases at V and 3 bases at J; junction bases unmatched: 5. The CDR3 has 16 residues. From germline, CDR1 is KGHSH and CDR2 LQKENI. The covered CDR3 bases are TGTGCCAGCTCACCGCGGGACAGGGGGCAGGACTATGGC. It is translated as CASSPRDRGQDYG. The complete CDR3 protein is CASSPRDRGQDYGYTF.

On this clone itself: The read ends 3 residues shy of where the CDR3 ends; the end is completed using the germline J gene. The J gene is TRBJ1-3, the V gene TRBV20-1; TRBD1 aligns across 10 bases. Trimming took 7 bases from V and 2 from J; bases not matched to a gene: 5. The CDR3 is made up of 14 amino acids. The V gene's germline CDR1 is DFQATT and CDR2 SNEGSKA (reference sequence). The sequenced part of the CDR3 DNA is TGCAGTGTCAGGGACAGGGGACCTGGAAACACC. Translated, it gives CSVRDRGPGNT. The full-length CDR3 reads as CSVRDRGPGNTIYF.

Remarks on this clone: The read terminates 3 residues ahead of where the CDR3 ends, so the germline J gene completes it. The V gene is TRBV7-8, the J gene TRBJ1-2; 8 nucleotides align to TRBD1. Germline loops: CDR1 SGHVS, CDR2 FQNEAQ. The CDR3 extends over 15 amino acids. Trimming took 0 bases from V and 2 from J; bases not matched to a gene: 2. CDR3 amino acids: CASSLARDRNYGYTF. Incomplete CDR3 DNA: TGTGCCAGCAGCTTAGCGAGGGACAGGAACTATGGC.

As concerns this clone: The CDR3 end lies 3 residues beyond the end of the read and is filled in from the germline J gene. The chain recombines TRBV7-2 with TRBJ2-1; D possibly corresponds to TRBD2 (7 bases). Germline CDR1 is SGHTA and CDR2 is FQGNSA. The V end was cut by 2 bases, the J end by 3 bases, with 11 bases between. The CDR3 totals 15 residues. The CDR3 bases that were read are TGTGCCAGCAGCTTAAAAGGGGGGGGCTACAATGAG. It codes for CASSLKGGGYNE. The CDR3 reads in full as CASSLKGGGYNEQFF.